The rows below give T cell receptor beta chains drawn from one sample of a study of T-cell memory formation after mild COVID-19. TCRdb recomputed calls from the 5' RACE reads with MiXCR, one row per CDR3 protein. This table has under 300,000 distinct CDR3 sequences, 7.5% to 10% appearing once. Source material: PBMCs or a T cell subset sorted from them (not recorded which). Source of these receptors: a man younger than 30 who had mild COVID-19 (a few samples of this study predate the infection). Cell type and time point are not known. CDR3s include the opening cysteine and the closing phenylalanine or tryptophan. Each record gives: D gene, J gene, clone size, V gene, CDR3 DNA, CDR3 protein. A D gene is named only where the DNA matches it firmly. Size is stated for part of the rows, as once, few or many counts, or as a class when the clone is expanded.

>TRBD2|TRBJ2-1|few|TRBV7-9
TGTGCCAGCAGCTCCCCACTAGCGGGGCAAACCTTCCCCTCCTACAATGAGCAGTTCTTC
CASSSPLAGQTFPSYNEQFF
>.|TRBJ2-6|many|TRBV6-7
TGTGCCAGCAGACCCCCCTCTGGGGCCAACGTCCTGACTTTC
CASRPPSGANVLTF
>.|TRBJ2-3|.|TRBV3-1
TGTGCCAGCGGACCAGGGGCAAGCTCCCCCCTTTTCGGCACAGATACGCAGTATTTT
CASGPGASSPLFGTDTQYF
>.|TRBJ2-1|.|TRBV19
TGTGCCAGTAGTATAGCCCTACCGACTAGTAGCGGGCAGTTCTTC
CASSIALPTSSGQFF
>TRBD1|TRBJ1-1|.|TRBV6-6
TGTGCCAGCAGCCGGGACAGAAAAGGAGCTTTCTTT
CASSRDRKGAFF
>.|TRBJ2-5|.|TRBV7-2
TGTGCCAGCAGCTTAGGTGGCGGCGCTAGGCAGGAGACCCAGTACTTC
CASSLGGGARQETQYF
>.|TRBJ2-2|many|TRBV9
TGTGCCAGCAGCTTCCGACGGACACTGTCCACCGGGGAGCTGTTTTTT
CASSFRRTLSTGELFF
>.|TRBJ2-3|many|TRBV27
TGTGCCAGCAGTTTAGCGAGCGCAGATACGCAGTATTTT
CASSLASADTQYF
>TRBD2|TRBJ2-5|few|TRBV7-2
TGTGCCAGCAGCTTCGGACTAGCGGGGACCGAGACCCAGTACTTC
CASSFGLAGTETQYF
>.|TRBJ2-3|few|TRBV29-1
TGCAGCGTTGTCCCGGGCCATCGCACAGATACGCAGTATTTT
CSVVPGHRTDTQYF
>TRBD2|TRBJ2-5|many|TRBV20-1
TGCAGTGCTAGAGATCCTGGGGGAGCGGGGGAGGGAACCCAGTACTTC
CSARDPGGAGEGTQYF
>.|TRBJ2-1|.|TRBV5-5
TGTGCCAGCAGCTTGGTGAGGGGGAGATACAATGAGCAGTTCTTC
CASSLVRGRYNEQFF
>.|TRBJ2-2|many|TRBV7-2
TGTGCCAGCAGCTTTCGACAGAACACCGGGGAGCTGTTTTTT
CASSFRQNTGELFF
>TRBD1|TRBJ2-1|.|TRBV5-1
TGCGCCAGCAGCTTGGTCGCGGGACAGGGATACAATGAGCAGTTCTTC
CASSLVAGQGYNEQFF
>.|TRBJ1-1|many|TRBV15
TGTGCCACCAGCAGGGCCCGTTCAGGGAGCGAGGAAGCTTTCTTT
CATSRARSGSEEAFF
>.|TRBJ1-2|.|TRBV18
TGTGCCAGCTCGCCACCTGGACAGATTGCCTATGGCTACACCTTC
CASSPPGQIAYGYTF
>TRBD2|TRBJ2-3|.|TRBV20-1
TGCAGTGCTAGCGGGGGGGCCGCGTGGTTCACAGATACGCAGTATTTT
CSASGGAAWFTDTQYF
>.|TRBJ1-4|few|TRBV6-4
TGTGCCAGCATTGGACCCGACGATTTT
CASIGPDDF
>.|TRBJ2-2|many|TRBV5-1
TGCGCCAGCAGCTTGACACGGGGAAACACCGGGGAGCTGTTTTTT
CASSLTRGNTGELFF
>.|TRBJ2-1|few|TRBV5-6
TGTGCCAGCAGCTTGTTTTTCAATGAGCAGTTCTTC
CASSLFFNEQFF
>.|TRBJ1-6|many|TRBV20-1
TGCAGTGCTAGAGGCCACAGGGAGAATTCACCCCTCCACTTT
CSARGHRENSPLHF
>.|TRBJ1-6|.|TRBV2
TGTGCCAGCAGTGCTGCGACAATCTGGGCTAATTCACCCCTCCACTTT
CASSAATIWANSPLHF
>.|TRBJ2-5|.|TRBV7-9
TGTGCCAGCAGCTTAGGACAGGACCTTGAAGAGACCCAGTACTTC
CASSLGQDLEETQYF
>TRBD1|TRBJ2-3|few|TRBV7-8
TGTGCCAGCAGCTTCGCTCAGGGGGCGGACACAGATACGCAGTATTTT
CASSFAQGADTDTQYF
>.|TRBJ1-2|many|TRBV20-1
TGCAGTGCTAGAAAGTTGGTCTATGGCTACACCTTC
CSARKLVYGYTF
>TRBD2|TRBJ2-3|.|TRBV20-1
TGCAGTGCTGCCGGACTAGCGGGGGAGATCACAGATACGCAGTATTTT
CSAAGLAGEITDTQYF
>.|TRBJ1-1|few|TRBV7-2
TGTGCCAGCAGCTTATCCGTAATGAACACTGAAGCTTTCTTT
CASSLSVMNTEAFF
>.|TRBJ1-6|few|TRBV20-1
TGCAGTGCTAGAGTACCGGGAGCCTATAATTCACCCCTCCACTTT
CSARVPGAYNSPLHF
>.|TRBJ2-3|few|TRBV29-1
TGCAGCGTTGAACCCCAGGCCCTTAGGACAGATACGCAGTATTTT
CSVEPQALRTDTQYF
>.|TRBJ2-1|.|TRBV9
TGTGCCAGCAGCAGCACAGGGGGGGTCGAGGAGCAGTTCTTC
CASSSTGGVEEQFF
>TRBD2|TRBJ2-5|.|TRBV7-2
TGTGCCAGCAGCTTATTTGTAGCGGGGGCCCAAGAGACCCAGTACTTC
CASSLFVAGAQETQYF
>TRBD2|TRBJ2-3|many|TRBV6-5
TGTGCCAGCAGTCAGCTAGCGGGGGCCCTTAGGGATACGCAGTATTTT
CASSQLAGALRDTQYF
>.|TRBJ2-3|.|TRBV9
TGTGCCAGCAGCGCCCAGGGTCCAGATACGCAGTATTTT
CASSAQGPDTQYF
>.|TRBJ1-1|many|TRBV5-4
TGTGCCAGCAGCTTCGGGGGGGCAGAAACTGAAGCTTTCTTT
CASSFGGAETEAFF
>TRBD1|TRBJ1-4|few|TRBV7-2
TGTGCCAGCAGAATCGGACAGGGTGACGAAAAACTGTTTTTT
CASRIGQGDEKLFF
>.|TRBJ1-2|.|TRBV6-5
TGTGCCAGCAGTTCAGGGTACTATGGCTACACCTTC
CASSSGYYGYTF
>.|TRBJ2-2|few|TRBV5-1
TGCGCCAGCAGCGTCGGGACAACAGACACCGGGGAGCTGTTTTTT
CASSVGTTDTGELFF
>TRBD2|TRBJ2-2|.|TRBV6-5
TGTGCCAGCAGTCAGCGGGGGGAGGAGCTGTTTTTT
CASSQRGEELFF
>.|TRBJ2-3|.|TRBV4-2
TGTGCCAGCAGCCCCTGGGTCCAAGGCAGCACAGATACGCAGTATTTT
CASSPWVQGSTDTQYF
>.|TRBJ1-2|.|TRBV20-1
TGCAGTGCTGCCACCCAGGGATTCGTTGGTGGCTACACCTTC
CSAATQGFVGGYTF
>.|TRBJ1-4|many|TRBV12-3/TRBV12-4
TGTGCCAGCAGTTCGGGTTCTTTGGGTGAAAAACTGTTTTTT
CASSSGSLGEKLFF
>TRBD1|TRBJ1-2|few|TRBV7-9
TGTGCCAGCAGCGCGGGACAGGTTCTTCGCAGTAACTATGGCTACACCTTC
CASSAGQVLRSNYGYTF
>TRBD1|TRBJ2-3|.|TRBV7-8
TGTGCCAGCAGCTTAGCACAGGGGGCGCGCACAGATACGCAGTATTTT
CASSLAQGARTDTQYF
>.|TRBJ1-5|few|TRBV7-9
TGTGCCAGCAGCTTCTCGGGCCAAGGCAATCAGCCCCAGCATTTT
CASSFSGQGNQPQHF
>TRBD1|TRBJ1-2|.|TRBV7-2
TGTGCCAGCAGCTTAGCGACAGGGGGCGCGGTGGGCTACACCTTC
CASSLATGGAVGYTF
>TRBD1|TRBJ1-2|.|TRBV13
TGTGCCAGCAGCAAAGCGGGACAGGCACAGGAGGGCTACACCTTC
CASSKAGQAQEGYTF
>.|TRBJ2-2|many|TRBV5-4
TGTGCCAGCAGCGTACCAGCCGGGGAGCTGTTTTTT
CASSVPAGELFF
>TRBD1|TRBJ1-1|few|TRBV9
TGTGCCAGCAGCGTAAAGGGACAGCCGAACACTGAAGCTTTCTTT
CASSVKGQPNTEAFF
>.|TRBJ1-2|few|TRBV12-3/TRBV12-4
TGTGCCAGCAGTTCCACAGGGTTGGGCTACACCTTC
CASSSTGLGYTF
>.|TRBJ1-5|.|TRBV5-5
TGTGCCAGCAGCTTGGACCAGAAGCCTTATCAGCCCCAGCATTTT
CASSLDQKPYQPQHF
>.|TRBJ2-5|few|TRBV7-9
TGTGCCAGCAGTAGGGACACGGTGCAAGAGACCCAGTACTTC
CASSRDTVQETQYF
>.|TRBJ1-4|few|TRBV7-8
TGTGCCAGCAGCTTAGCACGGACCGATGAAAAACTGTTTTTT
CASSLARTDEKLFF
>.|TRBJ2-5|.|TRBV7-8
TGTGCCAGCAGCTTATTCGGGCAGCGAGAAGAGACCCAGTACTTC
CASSLFGQREETQYF
>.|TRBJ1-1|.|TRBV6-2/TRBV6-3
TGTGCCAGTCTACAGGAGCCGAACACTGAAGCTTTCTTT
CASLQEPNTEAFF
>.|TRBJ2-3|.|TRBV6-2/TRBV6-3
TGTGCCAGCAGTAGGAGCCGGGACGGGGGCACAGATACGCAGTATTTT
CASSRSRDGGTDTQYF
>.|TRBJ1-4|.|TRBV4-3
TGCGCCAGCAGCCAAGCCGGGAGAGGGAGTGAAAAACTGTTTTTT
CASSQAGRGSEKLFF
>.|TRBJ2-3|.|TRBV7-8
TGTGCCAGCAGCTCCGGCTGGGGTACGCAGTATTTT
CASSSGWGTQYF
>TRBD2|TRBJ2-5|.|TRBV6-6
TGTGCCAGCAGGCCAACTAGCGGGGGCATGGCGTACCAAGAGACCCAGTACTTC
CASRPTSGGMAYQETQYF
>.|TRBJ2-3|.|TRBV20-1
TGCAGTGCCAACTCGCGGTGGGGCGTGGATACGCAGTATTTT
CSANSRWGVDTQYF